This TCR beta chain was obtained from a study of human T cells and chemical hapten exposure. Background on the study: The use of 2% DPC on roughly 2 cm by roughly 2 cm of upper inner arm skin constituted sensitization. The variation in per-sample TCR yields arose mainly from small differences in pooled library volumes.

In TCRdb, the RACE reads were re-called with MiXCR into one record per CDR3 protein. The sample has approximately 74,000 distinct CDR3 sequences, around 30% seen once. This clonotype was recorded a few times. V dropped 8 bases and J dropped 4 bases, with 9 bases sitting between them. Germline values: CDR1 ENHRY, CDR2 SYGVKD. The length of the CDR3 is 12 residues. Indicated time point: patch test 1, 2 weeks after DPC sensitization. The sample's treatment: therapeutic diphenylcyclopropenone sensitization with weekly scalp DPC. This receptor was obtained from a man aged 35-49 years with alopecia areata. Some clones in this sample may be carry-over from other donors' samples. This sample comprised whole blood, obtained in connection with sensitization to the hapten diphenylcyclopropenone (DPC). V usage is TRBV10-3 and J usage is TRBJ2-1; a possible D gene is TRBD2 (6 bases). The CDR3 is CAIGDFYNEQFF. For the CDR3, the DNA is TGTGCCATCGGGGACTTTTACAATGAGCAGTTCTTC.